These 17 T cell receptor beta chains were sequenced from one sample in a study of Ad26.COV2.S vaccination and SARS-CoV-2 variants. Stated treatment: 15 to 20 received Ad26.COV2.S at low or high dose, single or two shots; roughly five received placebo; per-sample allocation not given. At day 63 after the first vaccine or placebo injection, samples were drawn. Profiled with immunoSEQ multiplex PCR; TCRdb holds only in-frame clones, not every one. The repertoire has hundreds of thousands of clones, more than 80% of them found once; the top ten carry around 1.4%. Sequences were derived from peripheral blood, sampled in a trial of Ad26.COV2.S vaccine versus placebo. Every receptor here comes from a person between 18 and 65 years old who received the Ad26.COV2.S COVID-19 vaccine or a placebo.

This chain joins TRBV5-1 and TRBJ2-3; 10 bases match TRBD2. The CDR3 sequence is 17 residues long. The ends lost 4 bases at V and 4 bases at J; junction bases unmatched: 12. The germline gives CDR1 SGHRS, CDR2 YFSETQ. The CDR3 DNA reads TGCGCCAGCAGCCAAAGCGGGAGGGCCTTTCAGGCAGATACGCAGTATTTT. Translating it yields CASSQSGRAFQADTQYF.

J is TRBJ2-3 and V is TRBV18, with 8 bases matching TRBD1. This CDR3 contains 15 residues. J was trimmed by 6 bases and V by 9 bases; bases with no gene match: 14. The V gene's germline CDR1 is KGHSH and CDR2 LQKENI. CDR3 DNA sequence: TGTGCCAGTCTTGGGCGGCAGGGGGCACCGGATACGCAGTATTTT. Amino acid sequence: CASLGRQGAPDTQYF.

The genes are TRBV6-6 and TRBJ2-1, with D perhaps TRBD1 or TRBD2 (5 bases each). The ends were cut back, 2 bases at V and 5 bases at J, with 10 bases in the middle. CDR1 and CDR2 (germline): MNHNY, SVGAGI (reference sequence). The CDR3 covers 14 residues. The DNA for the CDR3 is TGTGCCAGCAGTTACCGGGACGGTCACAATGAGCAGTTCTTC. Its protein is CASSYRDGHNEQFF.

The genes are TRBV2 and TRBJ2-5; D might be TRBD2 (5 bases). Trimming shortened V by 7 bases and J by 0 bases, and 15 bases separated the two germline ends. CDR3 size: 15 residues. Germline V CDR1 and CDR2: SNHLY, FYNNEI. The CDR3 DNA reads TGTGCCAGCATGAGGGCAGAGACGTACCAAGAGACCCAGTACTTC. Amino acids: CASMRAETYQETQYF.

The chain combines TRBV7-9 with TRBJ2-2, with a tentative D call TRBD1 (6 bases). In germline, CDR1 is SEHNR, CDR2 FQNEAQ (reference sequence). The CDR3 covers 16 residues. V was cut by 5 bases and J by 2 bases, with 15 bases left in between. As DNA, the CDR3 is TGTGCCAGCAGCCCCCGGTGGACAGTTAACACCGGGGAGCTGTTTTTT. Its protein is CASSPRWTVNTGELFF.

The J gene is TRBJ2-1, the V gene TRBV5-1; D possibly corresponds to TRBD1 (5 bases). V gave up 0 bases and J gave up 1 base, with 8 bases separating them. Germline CDR1 reads SGHRS; CDR2 reads YFSETQ. This CDR3 has 15 residues. CDR3 protein: CASSLDKGSYNEQFF. The CDR3, as DNA: TGCGCCAGCAGCTTGGACAAGGGGTCCTACAATGAGCAGTTCTTC.

V is TRBV9 and J is TRBJ2-1; the D call may be TRBD1 or TRBD2 (5 bases each). V lost 2 bases to trimming and J lost 8 bases, with 17 bases between them. Germline V gene sequence: CDR1 SGDLS, CDR2 YYNGEE. The length of the CDR3 is 15 residues. For the CDR3, the DNA is TGTGCCAGCAGCGTTCGGGCGACCCGAGGGGATGAGCAGTTCTTC. This translates into CASSVRATRGDEQFF.

The chain uses TRBV10-3 and TRBJ2-3, with 8 bases identical to TRBD2. The germline V gene encodes CDR1 ENHRY and CDR2 SYGVKD. The CDR3 is 14 amino acids. As DNA, the CDR3 is TGTGCGTCGGGAGGGGGGACTAGCACAGATACGCAGTATTTT. Residues: CASGGGTSTDTQYF.

The chain is built from TRBV4-3 and TRBJ2-2; TRBD1 agrees at 12 bases. V shed 4 bases, J shed 7 bases, and the junction held 13 bases outside the gene matches. The CDR3 consists of 18 residues. Germline loops: CDR1 LGHNA, CDR2 YSLEER. CDR3 amino acids: CASSRSGGGQGAIGELFF. The CDR3 DNA reads as TGCGCCAGCAGCCGGAGTGGAGGGGGACAGGGGGCGATCGGGGAGCTGTTTTTT.

The chain combines TRBV29-1 with TRBJ2-7, with 11 bases fitting TRBD1. The CDR3 has 13 residues. J lost 9 bases, V lost 7 bases, and 11 bases had no gene match. Germline loops: CDR1 SQVTM, CDR2 ANQGSEA. The DNA for the CDR3 is TGCAGCGCCGGGGACAGGGGGACGGTAGGGCAGTACTTC. Its protein product is CSAGDRGTVGQYF.

This clone was found a few times. The CDR3 protein is CASAATDTQYF. CDR3 nucleotides: TGTGCCAGCGCCGCAACAGATACGCAGTATTTT. The gene calls are TRBV28 and TRBJ2-3; D gene unclear. The V end was cut by 8 bases, the J end by 3 bases, with 6 bases between. The CDR3 runs to 11 residues. Germline loops: CDR1 MDHEN, CDR2 SYDVKM.

This clone showed up just once. This rearrangement joins TRBV6-1 to TRBJ2-2; no clear D. The CDR3 length is 13 residues. CDR1 and CDR2 from the germline V gene are MNHNS and SASEGT. V was trimmed by 0 bases and J by 8 bases, leaving 7 bases between them. CDR3 coding DNA: TGTGCCAGCAGTGAAGCGCTGTATGGGGAGCTGTTTTTT. It is translated as CASSEALYGELFF.

The chain joins TRBV11-3 to TRBJ2-1; TRBD2 matches at 11 bases. The V and J ends lost 6 bases and 6 bases, in that order; junction bases with no gene match: 13. The CDR3 has 17 amino acids. In germline, CDR1 is SGHNT, CDR2 YENEEA. The CDR3 DNA reads as TGTGCCAGCAGTCCGTTCGTACTAGCGGGGGAGTGCAATGAGCAGTTCTTC. Amino acid sequence: CASSPFVLAGECNEQFF.

V is TRBV25-1 and J is TRBJ1-2; D is unresolved. Germline CDR1 and CDR2: MGHDK and SYGVNS. With 3 bases removed from V and 3 bases from J, the gap between germline ends came to 11 bases. The length of the CDR3 is 14 residues. CDR3 region: CASSEDGAHYGYTF. For the CDR3, the DNA is TGTGCCAGCAGTGAGGACGGTGCACACTATGGCTACACCTTC.

This CDR3 reads CASSPRTGSTLNYGYTF. The CDR3 DNA reads TGTGCCAGCAGCCCTAGGACAGGGAGCACTCTGAACTATGGCTACACCTTC. V is TRBV9 and J is TRBJ1-2; 8 bases fit TRBD1. Looked up from germline, CDR1 is SGDLS and CDR2 is YYNGEE. After removal of 4 bases from V and 2 bases from J, the junction contained 13 bases not matched to a gene. The CDR3 sequence is 17 residues long.

This chain's CDR3 is CASSLHPRDRVGQNTEAFF. The CDR3 nucleotides read TGTGCCAGCAGCTTACACCCCCGGGACAGGGTAGGCCAGAACACTGAAGCTTTCTTT. The V call is TRBV7-3, the J call TRBJ1-1; TRBD1 aligns across 9 bases. The CDR3 has 19 residues. The germline V gene encodes CDR1 SGHTA and CDR2 FQGTGA. The trim removed 2 bases at V and 1 base at J, leaving 14 bases unmatched.

The chain is built from TRBV18 and TRBJ2-7; D uncertain. Trimming pared 4 bases from V and 3 bases from J, leaving 13 bases between. The germline V gene has CDR1 KGHSH and CDR2 LQKENI. CDR3 length: 14 amino acids. This CDR3 is CASSLGSVDYEQYF. In DNA, the CDR3 is TGTGCCAGCTCACTAGGCTCCGTCGACTACGAGCAGTACTTC.